These 26 T cell receptor beta chains were sequenced from one sample in a study of human T cells and chemical hapten exposure. TCRdb fed the RACE reads into MiXCR, producing one record per CDR3 protein. The sample lists about 71,000 distinct CDR3 sequences, about 9.1% seen once, with roughly 3.3% in the top ten. As for time point: patch test 1, 2 weeks after DPC sensitization. Treatment noted: therapeutic diphenylcyclopropenone sensitization with weekly scalp DPC. Here the sequenced sample was whole blood, taken in connection with sensitization to the hapten diphenylcyclopropenone (DPC). These receptors were obtained from a woman in her thirties or forties with alopecia areata. Some clones in this sample may be carry-over from other donors' samples.

This clonotype was seen more than once but under ten times. The V gene is TRBV2, the J gene TRBJ1-6; D gene unclear. V was cut by 3 bases and J by 5 bases, with 8 bases left in between. CDR3 length equals 14 residues. Germline CDR1 and CDR2: SNHLY and FYNNEI. CDR3 region: CASSEMGNNSPLHF. CDR3 coding DNA: TGTGCCAGCAGTGAGATGGGGAATAATTCACCCCTCCACTTT.

The V call is TRBV6-5, the J call TRBJ2-5, with TRBD2 as a possible D gene (6 bases). The V and J ends lost 6 bases and 6 bases respectively, with 14 bases between them. The CDR3 consists of 13 residues. Germline lookup yields CDR1 MNHEY and CDR2 SVGAGI. DNA of the CDR3: TGTGCCAGCAGCAGGACTACGAAACAGACCCAGTACTTC. Translation gives CASSRTTKQTQYF.

This clonotype was observed at least ten times. DNA of the CDR3: TGTGCCAGCAGCTTAGGATCCTTACTGAATCAGCCCCAGCATTTT. Its translation: CASSLGSLLNQPQHF. The chain combines TRBV5-6 with TRBJ1-5; no firm D call. The CDR3 runs 15 residues. The V gene lost 2 bases and the J gene lost 4 bases, with 13 bases spanning the gap. Germline values: CDR1 SGHDT, CDR2 YYEEEE.

This clonotype was observed at least ten times. CDR3 bases: TGCAGTGCCGTCCCTGTCTTTTCTTTAGCCAAAAACATTCAGTACTTC. Amino acids: CSAVPVFSLAKNIQYF. The V call is TRBV20-1, the J call TRBJ2-4; no definite D call. Trimming pared 6 bases from V and 0 bases from J, leaving 18 bases between. Germline V lookup: CDR1 DFQATT, CDR2 SNEGSKA (reference sequence). The CDR3 extends over 16 amino acids.

This clonotype was seen many times. The rearrangement joins TRBV7-2 to TRBJ1-5; a possible D gene is TRBD1 (6 bases). V lost 2 bases and J lost 7, with 12 bases in between. CDR3 length equals 14 residues. Germline values: CDR1 SGHTA, CDR2 FQGNSA. The CDR3 sequence is CASSLTAGVQPQHF. In nucleotides, the CDR3 is TGTGCCAGCAGCTTAACGGCAGGGGTGCAGCCCCAGCATTTT. Looking up the rest from reference TRBV7-2 and TRBJ1-5 gives the full variable domain: GAGVSQSPSNKVTEKGKDVELRCDPISGHTALYWYRQSLGQGLEFLIYFQGNSAPDKSGLPSDRFSAERTGGSVSTLTIQRTQQEDSAVYLCASSLTAGVQPQHFGDGTRLSIL.

At least ten counts were recorded for this clonotype. The chain recombines TRBV20-1 with TRBJ2-3; D is perhaps TRBD2 (5 bases). V lost 0 bases, J lost 3 bases, and 10 bases lay in between. This CDR3 is built from 14 residues. Looked up from germline, CDR1 is DFQATT and CDR2 is SNEGSKA (reference sequence). This CDR3 reads CSARDGSGTDTQYF. The CDR3 nucleotides are TGCAGTGCTAGAGATGGGTCGGGGACAGATACGCAGTATTTT.

This clonotype was counted many times. The chain uses TRBV3-1 and TRBJ2-3, with 7 bases aligning to TRBD1. The germline CDR1 and CDR2 sequences are LGHDT and YNNKEL (reference sequence). Trimming at V came to 3 bases and at J to 2 bases, leaving 8 bases not matched to a gene. The CDR3 is 16 residues long. DNA for the CDR3: TGTGCCAGCAGCCAGGAACCGGGACAGTCCACAGATACGCAGTATTTT. It yields the protein CASSQEPGQSTDTQYF.

This clonotype was found many times. The chain combines TRBV7-2 with TRBJ1-2; D ambiguous. CDR1 and CDR2 from the germline V gene are SGHTA and FQGNSA. The CDR3 spans 13 residues. The germline V and J ends were trimmed by 0 bases and 2 bases, with 4 bases remaining between them. The CDR3 nucleotides read TGTGCCAGCAGCTTAGCAGCAAACTATGGCTACACCTTC. This translates into CASSLAANYGYTF.

This clonotype was counted at least ten times. The rearrangement links TRBV10-2 to TRBJ1-5, with TRBD1 as a possible D gene (5 bases). V was cut by 2 bases and J by 3 bases, with 8 bases left in between. Germline V gene sequence: CDR1 WSHSY, CDR2 SAAADI. The CDR3 is 14 amino acids. This CDR3 is CASSEGGANQPQHF. CDR3 DNA sequence: TGCGCCAGCAGTGAGGGGGGTGCCAATCAGCCCCAGCATTTT.

This clonotype was detected many times. This chain joins TRBV15 and TRBJ2-1, with D possibly matching TRBD1 (6 bases). Per germline, CDR1 LNHNV and CDR2 YYDKDF (reference sequence). V was pared by 4 bases and J by 6 bases, with 13 bases between. This CDR3 spans 14 amino acids. The CDR3 reads CATSIYRVGNEQFF. The CDR3 DNA follows: TGTGCCACCAGCATTTACAGGGTTGGCAATGAGCAGTTCTTC.

The gene calls are TRBV19 and TRBJ2-7; 10 nucleotides agree with TRBD2. The CDR3 sequence is 14 residues long. Germline V gene sequence: CDR1 LNHDA, CDR2 SQIVND (reference sequence). With 2 bases clipped from V and 3 bases from J, the junction kept 1 base outside the gene matches. The DNA of the CDR3 is TGTGCCAGTAGTATAACTAGCGGGGTCTACGAGCAGTACTTC. Amino acids: CASSITSGVYEQYF.

V gene TRBV5-5 combines with J gene TRBJ2-7, with a weak D call TRBD1 (6 bases). Trimming shortened V by 4 bases and J by 0 bases, and 14 bases separated the two germline ends. This CDR3 comprises 15 residues. The germline gives CDR1 SGHKS, CDR2 YYEKEE (reference sequence). The CDR3 loop reads CASSLRQDGSYEQYF. As DNA, the CDR3 is TGTGCCAGCAGCCTGCGACAGGACGGCTCCTACGAGCAGTACTTC.

The chain combines TRBV4-2 with TRBJ2-7, with a tentative D call TRBD2 (6 bases). From germline, CDR1 is LGHNA and CDR2 YNFKEQ. Trimming left V 4 bases short and J 0 bases short, with 13 bases between. The CDR3 contains 15 residues. DNA for the CDR3: TGTGCCAGCAGCCCGGAGGAGGGTTACTCCTACGAGCAGTACTTC. Its protein is CASSPEEGYSYEQYF.

This clonotype has a count of ten or more. V and J are TRBV19 and TRBJ1-2; D not certain. Germline V gives CDR1 LNHDA, CDR2 SQIVND (reference sequence). This CDR3 contains 14 residues. V shed 7 bases and J shed 4 bases, with 16 bases lying between them. CDR3 in amino acids: CASNTGGRLYGYTF. The DNA for the CDR3 is TGTGCCAGTAATACCGGAGGACGGCTCTATGGCTACACCTTC. Based on the CDR3 plus reference TRBV19 and TRBJ1-2, the full variable domain is DGGITQSPKYLFRKEGQNVTLSCEQNLNHDAMYWYRQDPGQGLRLIYYSQIVNDFQKGDIAEGYSVSREKKESFPLTVTSAQKNPTAFYLCASNTGGRLYGYTFGSGTRLTVV.

This clonotype has a count of ten or more. The chain uses TRBV7-6 and TRBJ2-2; 8 positions agree with TRBD1. Germline lookup yields CDR1 SGHVS and CDR2 FNYEAQ. CDR3 length equals 14 residues. V lost 4 bases and J lost 7; bases outside the gene matches: 5. DNA for the CDR3: TGTGCCAGCAGCTCCCAGGGGGCCAGCGGGGAGCTGTTTTTT. This encodes CASSSQGASGELFF.

This clonotype has at least ten counts. The chain couples TRBV28 to TRBJ1-2; weak D call: TRBD1 (6 bases). Between the trimmed V and J ends, which lost 3 bases and 4 bases, there was a span of 12 bases. CDR1 and CDR2 from the germline V gene are MDHEN and SYDVKM. This CDR3 contains 14 residues. In DNA form, the CDR3 reads TGTGCCAGCAGTTTGAGACAGGCATCCTATGGCTACACCTTC. Protein sequence: CASSLRQASYGYTF.

This clonotype was counted many times. The CDR3 sequence: CASSPQWGGQSRAKNIQYF. The CDR3 nucleotides are TGTGCCAGCAGCCCCCAGTGGGGTGGACAGTCCCGAGCCAAAAACATTCAGTACTTC. The V gene is TRBV7-2, the J gene TRBJ2-4, with a tentative D call TRBD1 (6 bases). The V end was cut by 5 bases, the J end by 0 bases, with 23 bases between. This CDR3 comprises 19 residues. The germline V gene encodes CDR1 SGHTA and CDR2 FQGNSA. Supplemented by reference TRBV7-2 and TRBJ2-4, the full variable domain reads GAGVSQSPSNKVTEKGKDVELRCDPISGHTALYWYRQSLGQGLEFLIYFQGNSAPDKSGLPSDRFSAERTGGSVSTLTIQRTQQEDSAVYLCASSPQWGGQSRAKNIQYFGAGTRLSVL.

The sample holds many counts of this clonotype. This chain connects TRBV12-3 or TRBV12-4 to TRBJ1-1; D ambiguous. The CDR3 has 13 residues. The germline V and J ends were trimmed by 5 bases and 1 base, with 8 bases remaining between them. CDR3 DNA: TGTGCCAGCAGTCAACGACGGAACACTGAAGCTTTCTTT. Its translation: CASSQRRNTEAFF.

V and J are TRBV6-2 or TRBV6-3 and TRBJ2-7; D ambiguous. The V and J ends lost 0 bases and 3 bases respectively, with 9 bases between them. The CDR3 runs 14 residues. Germline V gene data show CDR1 as MNHEY and CDR2 as SVGEGT. CDR3 DNA sequence: TGTGCCAGCAGTTACTCCGCTAGTGGCTACGAGCAGTACTTC. Translated: CASSYSASGYEQYF.

At least ten counts were recorded for this clonotype. The CDR3 sequence: CASSYSKAQATDTQYF. The DNA for the CDR3 is TGTGCCAGCAGTTACTCGAAGGCTCAAGCGACAGATACGCAGTATTTT. J is TRBJ2-3 and V is TRBV6-5, with unresolved D. With 0 bases removed from V and 3 bases from J, the gap between germline ends came to 13 bases. Germline V gene sequence: CDR1 MNHEY, CDR2 SVGAGI. The CDR3 contains 16 residues.

This clonotype was detected a few times. J is TRBJ2-3 and V is TRBV29-1, with TRBD2 identical over 8 bases. CDR3 length equals 16 residues. From germline, CDR1 is SQVTM and CDR2 ANQGSEA. V shed 4 bases and J 5 bases; nucleotides not matched to a gene: 14. CDR3 sequence reads: CSVGPGIAGTGDTQYF. CDR3 coding DNA: TGCAGCGTTGGGCCGGGGATAGCGGGGACGGGAGATACGCAGTATTTT.

This clonotype was found a few times. The chain uses TRBV20-1 and TRBJ2-4; tentatively, D is TRBD1 (6 bases). CDR1 DFQATT and CDR2 SNEGSKA come from the germline V gene (reference sequence). Trimming shortened V by 6 bases and J by 7 bases, and 16 bases separated the two germline ends. The CDR3 consists of 13 residues. In DNA form, the CDR3 reads TGCAGTGCCGCACCCGCAGGGGTGAACATTCAGTACTTC. This translates into CSAAPAGVNIQYF.

This clonotype was recorded a few times. This chain links TRBV5-1 with TRBJ2-1; D not resolved. The CDR3 runs 16 residues. The V gene's germline CDR1 is SGHRS and CDR2 YFSETQ. V was pared by 1 base and J by 0 bases, with 11 bases between. The CDR3 DNA sequence: TGCGCCAGCAGCTTGAGGCCTCCGAGCTCCTACAATGAGCAGTTCTTC. It is translated as CASSLRPPSSYNEQFF. Variable domain in full (rest from reference TRBV5-1 and TRBJ2-1): KAGVTQTPRYLIKTRGQQVTLSCSPISGHRSVSWYQQTPGQGLQFLFEYFSETQRNKGNFPGRFSGRQFSNSRSEMNVSTLELGDSALYLCASSLRPPSSYNEQFFGPGTRLTVL.

This clonotype was observed once. It may be a read error: a sequence one base away is much more abundant. V usage is TRBV5-4 and J usage is TRBJ2-1, with D unresolved. CDR1 is SGHNT and CDR2 is YYREEE in the germline V gene (reference sequence). The CDR3 sequence is 13 residues long. As DNA, the CDR3 is TGTGCCAGCAGCTTCGGAGTCGACAATGAGCAGCTCTTC. Translation gives CASSFGVDNEQLF.

V is TRBV5-5 and J is TRBJ1-6; D remains unclear. This CDR3 is built from 15 residues. Trimming took off 0 bases at V and 8 bases at J, with 12 bases between the two ends. Germline assignment: CDR1 SGHKS and CDR2 YYEKEE (reference sequence). The CDR3 coding sequence is TGTGCCAGCAGCTTGGTGTACAAAATGGATTCACCCCTCCACTTT. It translates to CASSLVYKMDSPLHF.

This clonotype was observed many times. CDR3 sequence: CASSRLPRTEAFF. Here the CDR3 DNA reads TGTGCCAGCTCACGGCTACCGAGGACTGAAGCTTTCTTT. The J gene is TRBJ1-1, the V gene TRBV18; D remains ambiguous. Germline CDR1 is KGHSH and CDR2 is LQKENI. This CDR3 spans 13 amino acids. Trimming removed 4 bases from V and 5 bases from J, with 11 bases in between.